The T cell receptor beta chain described here comes from a study of regulatory T cells in long-lasting Graves disease. This clonotype was picked up a small number of times. Its antigen is still unknown. Germline V gene lookup returns CDR1 KGHDR and CDR2 SFDVKD. Trimming shortened V by 5 bases and J by 7 bases, and 8 bases separated the two germline ends. The CDR3 has 12 residues. Broader study findings: The study found lower TCR diversity in persistent Graves' patients than in newly diagnosed ones.

This sample's time point: newly diagnosed GD, antithyroid drugs for less than 3 months. RNA isolated from PBMCs was used to make the TCR library. HTBI primers from iRepertoire and Arm-PCR of CDR3 regions yielded the TCR beta libraries. Authors' analysis steps: Across all samples, about 62 TRBV segments and about 13 TRBJ segments were identified. TCRdb re-analysed the multiplex PCR reads in MiXCR, keeping a single row per CDR3 protein. These V and J calls are TCRdb output, not the study's own analysis. Altogether about 240,000 distinct CDR3 sequences are present, 20% to 25% being singletons, with the ten largest covering 11% to 15%.

The origin of this receptor is a female donor with Graves disease. This chain links TRBV24-1 with TRBJ1-5; D remains ambiguous. This material consisted of peripheral blood mononuclear cells (PBMCs), taken at new diagnosis, from a patient treated with antithyroid drugs. The CDR3: CATSALGQPQHF. CDR3 bases: TGTGCCACCAGTGCCCTAGGGCAGCCCCAGCATTTT.